The present TCR beta chain was sequenced within a study of Ad26.COV2.S vaccination and SARS-CoV-2 variants (dated by TCRdb to 2020 to 2023). Context from the whole study: Vaccine-arm donors were drawn from COV1001, a multicentre, randomized, double-blind, placebo-controlled phase I-IIa trial of Ad26.COV2.S in healthy adults. Ad26.COV2.S was given intramuscularly at 5x10^10 or 1x10^11 viral particles, as a single shot or as two shots 56 days apart. TCRbeta repertoire sequencing served as the tool for gauging how specific and how broad the SARS-CoV-2-reactive T cell receptors were following Ad26.COV2.S vaccination. A total of approximately 30 samples were included in the TCR-sequenced set, comprising around 19 Ad26.COV2.S vaccine recipients, 5 placebo recipients and 8 SARS-CoV-2 convalescent individuals. Participants in the trial were split at random into five groups of five each, receiving low-dose or high-dose Ad26.COV2.S once or twice, or else placebo on both occasions. Investigators did not know the trial group allocation while performing experiments and assessing outcomes. Results and caveats for the whole study, not just this receptor: Comparable non-spike TCR breadth was observed between vaccine and placebo recipients, consistent with only spike being contained in the vaccine. According to the authors, total T cell responses may have been underestimated by the TCR breadth and depth analyses. Ad26.COV2.S recipients had higher spike-specific TCR breadth than placebo recipients (P = 0.0014). The study lacked the statistical power to compare responses across vaccine doses or regimens. Substantial breadth of spike-specific CD8+ and CD4+ T cell responses was reported after vaccination.

The CDR3 goes from the cysteine to the phenylalanine over 16 residues. Solely the CDR3 DNA is kept, with 48 bases framed from the first base. As encoded in the germline V gene, CDR1 is MDHEN while CDR2 is SYDVKM. V sheds 6 bases and J sheds 6 bases, leaving 23 bases between their ends. The sample's treatment or condition, from its label and the paper: roughly 20 received Ad26.COV2.S at low or high dose, single or two shots; 5 received placebo; per-sample allocation not given. Repertoires of vaccine and placebo recipients were sequenced from samples taken on day 63 after the first injection. Cohort 1b enrolled around 23 adults aged 18-55 years at a single site in Boston, USA, between 29 July and 7 August 2020. Ad26.COV2.S was a replication-incompetent adenovirus type 26 vector that expressed a prefusion-stabilized SARS-CoV-2 spike protein derived from the original Wuhan strain. As concerns this clone: Its antigen is unknown. No much larger clone exists at a distance of one base, and base qualities are not known.

The immunoSEQ Assay was used to sequence TCRbeta CDR3 regions. After extraction, genomic DNA underwent amplification by bias-controlled multiplex PCR, followed by high-throughput sequencing. In the paper's pipeline: To quantify the absolute abundance of every unique TCRbeta CDR3 region, sequences were collapsed and filtered. T cell fraction was estimated by normalizing TCRbeta template counts to usable DNA, which was measured by amplifying reference genes present in all nucleated cells. Repertoire TCRs were annotated as SARS-CoV-2-specific by exact matching of V gene, CDR3 amino acid sequence and J gene to a known reactive TCR set. The reference SARS-CoV-2 TCR set was obtained from MIRA and was filtered for enrichment in COVID-19-positive ImmuneCODE repertoires, whereby public or cross-reactive TCRs were removed. Using the MIRA antigens, annotated TCRs were further analysed by specific ORF or by position within an ORF. Depth was the summed frequency of annotated unique rearrangements, while breadth was defined as annotated unique rearrangements over total unique productive rearrangements. Two-sided Wilcoxon rank-sum tests were applied when comparing TCR breadth between groups. TCRdb holds this immuneACCESS table with in-frame rearrangements only. Some clones are missing; in checked studies, unresolved V genes explain under half, and the rest has no known cause. V, J and clone size are those of that table, while D and trimming were read from the DNA. The table for this sample lists approximately 280,000 clones; roughly 86% of them were counted only once. The biggest ten clones account for around 3% of the sample.

The chain is made from TRBV28 and TRBJ1-2, and perhaps TRBD1 as D gene, on 6 matching bases. The receptor comes from a person aged 18-65 years who received the Ad26.COV2.S COVID-19 vaccine or a placebo. The specimen comprised peripheral blood, sampled in a trial of Ad26.COV2.S vaccine versus placebo. The nucleotide sequence reads TGTGCCAGCAGACCCTCGGAAAGACAGGTATCACATGGCTACACCTTC. The resulting protein is CASRPSERQVSHGYTF.